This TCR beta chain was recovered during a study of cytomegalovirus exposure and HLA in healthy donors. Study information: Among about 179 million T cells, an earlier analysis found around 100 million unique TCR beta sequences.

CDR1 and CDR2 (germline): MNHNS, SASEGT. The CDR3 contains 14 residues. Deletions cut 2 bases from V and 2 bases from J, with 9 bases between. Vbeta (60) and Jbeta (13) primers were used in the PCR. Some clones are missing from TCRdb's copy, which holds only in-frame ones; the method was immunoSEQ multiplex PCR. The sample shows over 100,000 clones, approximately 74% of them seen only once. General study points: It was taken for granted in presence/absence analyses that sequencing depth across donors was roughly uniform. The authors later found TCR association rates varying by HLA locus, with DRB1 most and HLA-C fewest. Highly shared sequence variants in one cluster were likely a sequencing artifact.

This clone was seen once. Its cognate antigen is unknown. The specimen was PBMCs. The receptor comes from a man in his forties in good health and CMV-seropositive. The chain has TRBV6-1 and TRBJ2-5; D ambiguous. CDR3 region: CASSELPLQETQYF. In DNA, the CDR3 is TGTGCCAGCAGTGAACTCCCCCTTCAAGAGACCCAGTACTTC.